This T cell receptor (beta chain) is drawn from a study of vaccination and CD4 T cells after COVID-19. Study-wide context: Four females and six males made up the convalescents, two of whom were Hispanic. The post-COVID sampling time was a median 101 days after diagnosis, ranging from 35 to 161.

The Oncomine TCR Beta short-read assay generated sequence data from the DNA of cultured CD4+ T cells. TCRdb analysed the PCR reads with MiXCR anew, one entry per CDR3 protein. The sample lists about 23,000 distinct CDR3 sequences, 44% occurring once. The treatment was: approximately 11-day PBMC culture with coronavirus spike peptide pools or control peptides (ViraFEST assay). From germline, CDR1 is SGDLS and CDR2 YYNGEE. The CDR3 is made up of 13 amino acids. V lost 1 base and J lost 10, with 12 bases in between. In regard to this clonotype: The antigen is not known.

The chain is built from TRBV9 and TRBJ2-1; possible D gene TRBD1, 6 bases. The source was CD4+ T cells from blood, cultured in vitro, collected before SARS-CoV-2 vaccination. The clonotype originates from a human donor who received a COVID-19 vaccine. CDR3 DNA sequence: TGTGCCAGCAGCGTACTCCAGGGGATGGAGCAGTTCTTC. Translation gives CASSVLQGMEQFF.